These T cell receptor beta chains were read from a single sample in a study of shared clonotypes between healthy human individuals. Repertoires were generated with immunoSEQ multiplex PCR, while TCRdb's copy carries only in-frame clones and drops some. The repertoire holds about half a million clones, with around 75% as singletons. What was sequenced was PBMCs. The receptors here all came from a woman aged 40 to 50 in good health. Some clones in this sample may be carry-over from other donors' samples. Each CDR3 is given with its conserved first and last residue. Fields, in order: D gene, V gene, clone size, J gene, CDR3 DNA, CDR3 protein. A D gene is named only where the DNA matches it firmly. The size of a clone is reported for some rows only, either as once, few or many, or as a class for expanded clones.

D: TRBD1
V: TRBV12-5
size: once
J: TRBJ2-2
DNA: TGTGCTAGTGGTCCGGGACAGGGGATTAACACCGGGGAGCTGTTTTTT
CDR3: CASGPGQGINTGELFF

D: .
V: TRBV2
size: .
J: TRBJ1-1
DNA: TGTGCCAGCAGGGGCTTTGCTGAAGCTTTCTTT
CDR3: CASRGFAEAFF

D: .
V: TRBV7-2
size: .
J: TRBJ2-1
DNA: TGTGCCAGCAGCACCCCACTTAGCTTTTCCAGTATGAATGAGCAGTTCTTC
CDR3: CASSTPLSFSSMNEQFF

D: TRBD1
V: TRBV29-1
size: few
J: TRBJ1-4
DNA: TGCAGCGTGGATACAGGGGGGGATGAAAAACTGTTTTTT
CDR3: CSVDTGGDEKLFF

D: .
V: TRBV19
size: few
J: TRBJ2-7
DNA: TGTGCCAGTAGTACACAAATCCAGGGTTACGAGCAGTACTTC
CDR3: CASSTQIQGYEQYF

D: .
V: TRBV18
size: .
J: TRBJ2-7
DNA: TGTGCCAGCTCACCTCAAGGGGGAGCCTACGAGCAGTGCTTC
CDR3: CASSPQGGAYEQCF

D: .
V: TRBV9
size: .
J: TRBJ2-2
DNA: TGTGCCAGCAGCGTAGACCCGGGAAGGACCGGGGAGCTGTTTTTT
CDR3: CASSVDPGRTGELFF

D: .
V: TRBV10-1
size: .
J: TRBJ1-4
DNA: TGCGCCAGCAGCCCCGGGACGATGGTAGAAAAACTGTTTTTT
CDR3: CASSPGTMVEKLFF

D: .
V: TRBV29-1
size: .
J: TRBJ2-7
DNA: TGCAGCACCCGGGACACCGCCTACGAGCAGTACTTC
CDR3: CSTRDTAYEQYF

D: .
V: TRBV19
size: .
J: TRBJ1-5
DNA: TGTGCCAGTAGTCGTCGACGACAATTTTCAAATCAGCCCCAGCATTTT
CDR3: CASSRRRQFSNQPQHF

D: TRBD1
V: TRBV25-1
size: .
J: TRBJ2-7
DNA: TGTGCCAGCAGTGAACATACAGGGGACGAGCAGTACTTC
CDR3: CASSEHTGDEQYF

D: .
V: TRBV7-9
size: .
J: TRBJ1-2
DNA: TGTGCCAGCAGCCCGACCTCCGGGGCTTCTTATGGCTACACCTTC
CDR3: CASSPTSGASYGYTF

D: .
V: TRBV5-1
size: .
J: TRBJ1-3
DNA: TGCGCCAGCAGCTTGGCACAGGGTTCTGGAAACACCATATATTTT
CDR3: CASSLAQGSGNTIYF

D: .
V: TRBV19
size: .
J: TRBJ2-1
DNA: TGTGCCAGTAGTATCGAAAGGCAGCCATACAATGAGCAGTTCTTC
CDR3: CASSIERQPYNEQFF

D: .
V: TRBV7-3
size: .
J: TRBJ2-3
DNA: TGTGCCAGCAGCTTACTTGGTGGGGTAAGCACAGATACGCAGTATTTT
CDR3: CASSLLGGVSTDTQYF

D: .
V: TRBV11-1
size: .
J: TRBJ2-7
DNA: TGTGCCAGCAGCCCTGAAGGGGGTGACACCTACGAGCAGTACTTC
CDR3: CASSPEGGDTYEQYF

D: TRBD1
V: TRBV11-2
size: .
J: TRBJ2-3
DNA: TGTGCCAGCAGCTTATGGGGACAGATTAGCACAGATACGCAGTATTTT
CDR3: CASSLWGQISTDTQYF

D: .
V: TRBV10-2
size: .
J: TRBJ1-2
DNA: TGCGCCAGCGCCGCGGGAGGGCTAAACTATGGCTACACCTTC
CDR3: CASAAGGLNYGYTF

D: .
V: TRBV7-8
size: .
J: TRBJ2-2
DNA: TGTGCCAGCAGCCGTCACCGGGACTTGAACACCGGGGAGCTGTTTTTT
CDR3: CASSRHRDLNTGELFF

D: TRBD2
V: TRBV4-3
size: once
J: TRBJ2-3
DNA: TGCGCCAGCAGCCATGAACTAGCGGGAGGCCCTAGGGATACGCAGTATTTT
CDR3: CASSHELAGGPRDTQYF

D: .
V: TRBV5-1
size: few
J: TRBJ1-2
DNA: TGCGCCAGCAGCCCAACAGCTAACTATGGCTACACCTTC
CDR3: CASSPTANYGYTF

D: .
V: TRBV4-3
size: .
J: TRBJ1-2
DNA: TGCGCCAGCAGCCAAGATTGGGATTTTCCCTATGGCTACACCTTC
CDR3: CASSQDWDFPYGYTF

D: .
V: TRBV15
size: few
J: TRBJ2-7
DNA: TGTGCCACCAGGGGGACAATGAGGCACGAGCAGTACTTC
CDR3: CATRGTMRHEQYF

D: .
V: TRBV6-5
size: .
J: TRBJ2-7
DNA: TGTGCCAGCAGTTACACGGGTAGCTACGAGCAGTACTTC
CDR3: CASSYTGSYEQYF

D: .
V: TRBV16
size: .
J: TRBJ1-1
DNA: TGTGCCAGCAGCCCTTTAGGGCAGCCTGAAGCTTTCTTT
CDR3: CASSPLGQPEAFF

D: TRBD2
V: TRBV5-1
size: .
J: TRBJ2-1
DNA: TGCGCCAGCAGCTCGGGACTAGCGGGAGGGCCCAATGAGCAGTTCTTC
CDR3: CASSSGLAGGPNEQFF

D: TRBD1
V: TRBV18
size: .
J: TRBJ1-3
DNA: TGTGCCAGCTCAACCGGACAGGGAGTTACTGGAAACACCATATATTTT
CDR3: CASSTGQGVTGNTIYF

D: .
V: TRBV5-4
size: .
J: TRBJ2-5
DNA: TGTGCCAGCAGTATCGAAGGAGGGGAGACCCAGTACTTC
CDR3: CASSIEGGETQYF

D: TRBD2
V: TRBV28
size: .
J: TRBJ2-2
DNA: TGTGCCAGCAGTCCTGGAGCTAGCGGAGCGAACACCGGGGAGCTGTTTTTT
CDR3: CASSPGASGANTGELFF

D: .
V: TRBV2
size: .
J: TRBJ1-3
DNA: TGTGCCAGCAGTGAAGTTCGGGTCGGTGGAAACACCATATATTTT
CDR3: CASSEVRVGGNTIYF

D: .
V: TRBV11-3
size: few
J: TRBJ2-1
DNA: TGTGCCAGCAGCTTAGATAGTCGCCCAACCAATGAGCAGTTCTTC
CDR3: CASSLDSRPTNEQFF

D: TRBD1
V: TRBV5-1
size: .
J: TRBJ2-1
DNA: TGCGCCAGCAGCCTGGGGACAGGGGGCTTGGAGCAGTTCTTC
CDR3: CASSLGTGGLEQFF

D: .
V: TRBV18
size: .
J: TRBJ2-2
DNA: TGTGCCAGCTCACCAACTGGCGGGGAGCTGTTTTTT
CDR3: CASSPTGGELFF

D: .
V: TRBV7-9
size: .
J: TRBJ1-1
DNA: TGTGCCAGCAGCTTAGGGCCGGGACCCCTCTCTGAAGCTTTCTTT
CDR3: CASSLGPGPLSEAFF

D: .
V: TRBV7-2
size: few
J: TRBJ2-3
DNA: TGTGCCAGCAGCTTAGAGTTGGGGGCGGATACGCAGTATTTT
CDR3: CASSLELGADTQYF

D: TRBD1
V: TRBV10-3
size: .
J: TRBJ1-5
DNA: TGTGCCATCAGTGAGAATCAGGGGGGAAGTCAGCCCCAGCATTTT
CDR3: CAISENQGGSQPQHF

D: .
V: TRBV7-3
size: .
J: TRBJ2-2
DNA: TGTGCCAGCGCTCCCCGAACCAACACCGGGGAGCTGTTTTTT
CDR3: CASAPRTNTGELFF

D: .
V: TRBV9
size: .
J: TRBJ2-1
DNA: TGTGCCAGCAGCGTAGGATCCCAGGAGGGAGAGCAGTTCTTC
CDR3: CASSVGSQEGEQFF

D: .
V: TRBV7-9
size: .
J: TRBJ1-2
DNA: TGTGCCAGCAGCACCGGGACCCATTATGGCTACACCTTC
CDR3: CASSTGTHYGYTF

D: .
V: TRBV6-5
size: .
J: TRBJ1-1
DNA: TGTGCCAGCATGGGGGAGAACACTGAAGCTTTCTTT
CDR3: CASMGENTEAFF

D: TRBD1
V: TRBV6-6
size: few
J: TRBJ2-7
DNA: TGTGCCAGCAGTCCCGGGACAGCTTTATACGAGCAGTACTTC
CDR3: CASSPGTALYEQYF

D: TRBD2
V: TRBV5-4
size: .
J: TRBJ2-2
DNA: TGTGCCAGCAGCTTTCCGAGCGGGAGGGCCTCGGCCGGGGAGCTGTTTTTT
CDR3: CASSFPSGRASAGELFF

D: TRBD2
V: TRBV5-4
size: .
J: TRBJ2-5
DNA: TGTGCCAGCAGCCTGCCGGGGACTAGCGGGAGAATACAGACCCAGTACTTC
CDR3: CASSLPGTSGRIQTQYF

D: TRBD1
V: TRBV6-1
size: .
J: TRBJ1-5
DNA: TGTGCCAGCAAGGTAGGGACAGGGAGCAATCAGCCCCAGCATTTT
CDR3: CASKVGTGSNQPQHF

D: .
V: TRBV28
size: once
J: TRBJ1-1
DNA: TGTGCCAGCTACCGGGGGGGACGGGGCACTGAAGCTTTCTTT
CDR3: CASYRGGRGTEAFF

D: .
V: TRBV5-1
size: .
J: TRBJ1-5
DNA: TGCGCCAGCAGCTTATCGGAGGACAATCAGCCCCAGCATTTT
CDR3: CASSLSEDNQPQHF

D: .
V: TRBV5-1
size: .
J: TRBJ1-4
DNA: TGCGCCAGCAGCTTGGGTGGATCAACTAATGAAAAACTGTTTTTT
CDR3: CASSLGGSTNEKLFF

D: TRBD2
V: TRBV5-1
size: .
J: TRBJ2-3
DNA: TGCGCCAGCAGCCTACTAGCGGAGTCGACAGATACGCAGTATTTT
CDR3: CASSLLAESTDTQYF

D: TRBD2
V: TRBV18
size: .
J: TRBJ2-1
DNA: TGTGCCAGCTCACCAAATTTAGCGGGAGGTAGGGAGCAGTTCTTC
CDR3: CASSPNLAGGREQFF

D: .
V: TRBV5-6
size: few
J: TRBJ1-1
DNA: TGTGCCAGCAGCTGGCGGGGCGTGGGAACTGAAGCTTTCTTT
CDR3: CASSWRGVGTEAFF

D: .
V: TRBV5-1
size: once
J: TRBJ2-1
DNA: TGCGCCAGCAGCATAGCGAACAGGGACTACAATGAGCAGTTCTTC
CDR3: CASSIANRDYNEQFF